Included here is one TCR beta chain sequence, with context. No antigen is known for it. The CDR3 has 15 amino acids. Germline V gene sequence: CDR1 SGHNT, CDR2 YYREEE (reference sequence). The V and J ends lost 4 bases and 3 bases respectively, with 14 bases between them. This specimen belongs to a study of T cell responses to AZD1222 COVID-19 vaccine. Whole-study context: Recipients boosted at about 4 weeks or about 12 weeks are pooled.

Clones were read by immunoSEQ multiplex PCR, and TCRdb kept only the in-frame ones, dropping some. The table lists about 160,000 clones, about nine tenths of them singletons. Study outcomes and limitations: With two AZD1222 doses given, Spike-specific TCR breadth and depth both rose.

V gene TRBV5-4 combines with J gene TRBJ2-1; TRBD2 might be the D (5 bases). This specimen consisted of peripheral blood, obtained on day 0 of AZD1222 vaccination. The clonotype comes from an adult in good health. CDR3 sequence: CASSLQDSNYNEQFF. As DNA, the CDR3 is TGTGCCAGCAGCCTTCAGGACTCCAACTACAATGAGCAGTTCTTC.